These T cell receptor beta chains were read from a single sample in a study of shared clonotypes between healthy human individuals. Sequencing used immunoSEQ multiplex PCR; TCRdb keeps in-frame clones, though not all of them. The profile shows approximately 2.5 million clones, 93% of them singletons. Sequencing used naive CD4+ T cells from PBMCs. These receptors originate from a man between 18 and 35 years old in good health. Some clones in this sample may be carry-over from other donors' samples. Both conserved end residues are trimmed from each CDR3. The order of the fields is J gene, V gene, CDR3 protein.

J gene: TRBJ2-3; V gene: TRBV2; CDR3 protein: ASSVQRNTDTQY
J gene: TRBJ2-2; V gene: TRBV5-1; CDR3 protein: ASKASGDANTGELF
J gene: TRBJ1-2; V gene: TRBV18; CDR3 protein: ASSGLQGSENGYT
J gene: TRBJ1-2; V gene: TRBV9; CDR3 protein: ASSSRTGGYYGYT
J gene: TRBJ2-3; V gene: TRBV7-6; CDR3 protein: ASSLVTFGDTQY
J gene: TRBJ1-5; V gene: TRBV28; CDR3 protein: ASSSTGASNQPQH
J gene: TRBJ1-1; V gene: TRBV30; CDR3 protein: AWSRGQTNTEAF
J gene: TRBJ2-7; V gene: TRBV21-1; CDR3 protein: ASRPRTSGSTPYEQY
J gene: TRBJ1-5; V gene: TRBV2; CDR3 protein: ASSGQRNQPQH
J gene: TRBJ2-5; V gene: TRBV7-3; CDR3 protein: ASSKSRSQETQY
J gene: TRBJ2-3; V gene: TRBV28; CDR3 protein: ASLGDRGLTDTQY
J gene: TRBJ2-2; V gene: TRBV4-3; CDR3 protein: ASSQEPFYGSNGELF
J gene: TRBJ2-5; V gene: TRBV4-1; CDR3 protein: ASSNPTSGRRRETQY
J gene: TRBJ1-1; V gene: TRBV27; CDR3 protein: ASSTSTGETEAF
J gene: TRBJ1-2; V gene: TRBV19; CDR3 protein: ASSMGTDYGYT
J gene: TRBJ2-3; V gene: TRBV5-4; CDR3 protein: ASSSTFAGTTDTQY
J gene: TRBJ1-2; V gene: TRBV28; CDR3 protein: ASSLWSNYGYT
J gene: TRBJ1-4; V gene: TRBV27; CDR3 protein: ATSSSRGPFSDEKLF
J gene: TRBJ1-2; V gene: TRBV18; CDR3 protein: ASSHGGPNYGYT
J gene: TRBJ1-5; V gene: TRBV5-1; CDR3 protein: ASSLSGVSNQPQH
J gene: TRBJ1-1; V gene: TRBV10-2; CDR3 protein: ASTSAGTGMNTEAF
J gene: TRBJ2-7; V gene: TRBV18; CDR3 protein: ASSLAARYEQY
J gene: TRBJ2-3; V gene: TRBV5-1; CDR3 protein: ASSLGRDRSTDTQY
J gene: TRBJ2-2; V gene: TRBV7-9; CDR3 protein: ASSLNWVPTGELF
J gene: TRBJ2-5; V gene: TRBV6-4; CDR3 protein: ASSDTDPGYCVAGAQETQY
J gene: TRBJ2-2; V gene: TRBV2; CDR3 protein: ASRGERGDTGELF
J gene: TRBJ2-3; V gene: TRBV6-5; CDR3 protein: ASSYSRLDSTDTQY
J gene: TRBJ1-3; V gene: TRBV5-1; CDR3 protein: ASSFSGNTIY
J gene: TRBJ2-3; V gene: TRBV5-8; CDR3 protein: ASSLGSGTFTDTQY
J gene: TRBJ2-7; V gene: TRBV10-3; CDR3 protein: ASGGLWAYEQY
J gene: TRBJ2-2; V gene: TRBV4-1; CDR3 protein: ASSHRRDNGGELF
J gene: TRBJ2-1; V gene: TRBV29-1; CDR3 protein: SAHPEGRMNEQF
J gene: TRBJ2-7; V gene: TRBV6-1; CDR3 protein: ASSPLSGGTYEQY
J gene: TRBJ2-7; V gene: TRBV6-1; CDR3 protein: ASVETGGSYEQY
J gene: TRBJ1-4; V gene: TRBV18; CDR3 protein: ASSPLSPGGEKLF